These 22 T cell receptor beta chains share one sample of origin, sequenced in a study of T-cell reconstitution after alpha-beta-depleted transplantation in children. Researchers prepared the TCRbeta library using unique molecular identifiers, the study reports. MiXCR was run by TCRdb on the PCR reads, yielding one entry per CDR3 protein. The table shows more than 550,000 distinct CDR3 sequences, with under 12% occurring only once. Sequenced material: PBMCs from the stem cell graft donor, taken from the stem cell graft. These receptor sequences come from a human donor who donated a stem cell graft to a child with acute myeloid leukemia.

This clonotype was detected only a few times. V gene TRBV27 combines with J gene TRBJ1-2, with 8 bases lining up with TRBD1. The CDR3 consists of 17 residues. V dropped 3 bases and J dropped 8; count of bases not matched to a gene: 17. Germline-derived CDR1 and CDR2 are MNHEY and SMNVEV (reference sequence). The CDR3 sequence is CASSFPPTGEQLGGYTF. Written as DNA, the CDR3 is TGTGCCAGCAGTTTTCCCCCGACAGGGGAGCAGTTAGGAGGCTACACCTTC.

This clonotype has just a few counts. V usage is TRBV20-1 and J usage is TRBJ2-5; D possibly uses TRBD1 or TRBD2 (5 bases each). The CDR3 totals 13 residues. Germline loops: CDR1 DFQATT, CDR2 SNEGSKA (reference sequence). Trimming left V 3 bases short and J 2 bases short, with 10 bases between. The CDR3 nucleotides read TGCAGTGCTAGTGGGGGACCTCAAGAGACCCAGTACTTC. Its protein product is CSASGGPQETQYF.

This clonotype occurred many times. The J gene is TRBJ2-1, the V gene TRBV29-1; D is possibly TRBD2 (6 bases). V lost 4 bases and J lost 4, with 20 bases in between. The CDR3 length is 16 residues. The germline V gene has CDR1 SQVTM and CDR2 ANQGSEA. CDR3 sequence: CSVGLLAPTTYNEQFF. DNA of the CDR3: TGCAGCGTTGGTCTTCTAGCGCCAACGACTTACAATGAGCAGTTCTTC.

The table lists this clonotype with many counts. The rearrangement uses TRBV20-1 and TRBJ2-5; the D gene is possibly TRBD2 (6 bases). Germline V lookup: CDR1 DFQATT, CDR2 SNEGSKA (reference sequence). CDR3 length equals 13 residues. Deletions cut 0 bases from V and 5 bases from J, with 10 bases between. CDR3: CSARDVLAETQYF. The CDR3 bases are TGCAGTGCTAGAGATGTGCTAGCGGAGACCCAGTACTTC.

This clonotype was seen repeatedly, ten times or more. This rearrangement joins TRBV12-3 or TRBV12-4 to TRBJ2-7; D uncertain. The ends were cut back, 4 bases at V and 2 bases at J, with 6 bases in the middle. This CDR3 has 12 residues. DNA of the CDR3: TGTGCCAGCAGTTCCTCAGCCTACGAGCAGTACTTC. Its protein product is CASSSSAYEQYF.

This clonotype came up a few times. The rearrangement joins TRBV5-1 to TRBJ1-6; 8 bases are a match to TRBD1. The CDR3 consists of 14 residues. With V trimmed by 4 bases and J by 10 bases, 7 bases remained unmatched. Germline V gene sequence: CDR1 SGHRS, CDR2 YFSETQ. CDR3 nucleotides: TGCGCCAGCAGCCTGACAGGGGAACAATCACCCCTCCACTTT. Protein sequence: CASSLTGEQSPLHF. Variable domain in full (rest from reference TRBV5-1 and TRBJ1-6): KAGVTQTPRYLIKTRGQQVTLSCSPISGHRSVSWYQQTPGQGLQFLFEYFSETQRNKGNFPGRFSGRQFSNSRSEMNVSTLELGDSALYLCASSLTGEQSPLHFGNGTRLTVT.

At least ten counts were recorded for this clonotype. This chain joins TRBV27 and TRBJ1-2, with 7 bases that match TRBD1. After removal of 5 bases from V and 2 bases from J, the junction contained 5 bases not matched to a gene. The CDR3 totals 14 residues. The germline gives CDR1 MNHEY, CDR2 SMNVEV (reference sequence). The DNA of the CDR3 is TGTGCCAGCAGTCGGGCAGGGGGGAACTATGGCTACACCTTC. Translation: CASSRAGGNYGYTF.

This clonotype came up a few times. The chain uses TRBV11-2 and TRBJ2-1, with 11 bases that match TRBD2. CDR1 SGHAT and CDR2 FQNNGV come from the germline V gene. This CDR3 region has 15 residues. J gave up 9 bases and V 4 bases, and 8 bases lay outside the gene matches. The DNA for the CDR3 is TGTGCCAGCAGCTCACTAGCGGGAGAGGGGCTTGAGCAGTTCTTC. Translated, it gives CASSSLAGEGLEQFF.

The chain employs TRBV29-1 and TRBJ2-2; TRBD1 aligns across 8 bases. The CDR3 consists of 14 residues. Trimming at V came to 4 bases and at J to 7 bases, leaving 8 bases not matched to a gene. CDR1 is SQVTM and CDR2 is ANQGSEA in the germline V gene. Written as DNA, the CDR3 is TGCAGCGTTGTGGTGTCAGGGGGCAGCGGGGAGCTGTTTTTT. Translation gives CSVVVSGGSGELFF.

This clonotype has a count of ten or more. The CDR3 coding sequence is TGCAGTGCTAGAGGGGGACCTAGCAATCAGCCCCAGCATTTT. Protein: CSARGGPSNQPQHF. The chain combines TRBV20-1 with TRBJ1-5; tentatively, D is TRBD1 (5 bases). The ends were cut back, 1 base at V and 0 bases at J, with 7 bases in the middle. This CDR3 has 14 amino acids. Germline CDR1 and CDR2: DFQATT and SNEGSKA (reference sequence).

V and J are TRBV7-2 and TRBJ2-1; D gene ambiguous. With 5 bases removed from V and 0 bases from J, the gap between germline ends came to 11 bases. The CDR3 is made up of 15 amino acids. Germline-derived CDR1 and CDR2 are SGHTA and FQGNSA. CDR3 in DNA: TGTGCCAGCAGCCATAGGGATTTCTCCTACAATGAGCAGTTCTTC. Translated: CASSHRDFSYNEQFF.

There are a few counts of this clonotype. The gene calls are TRBV6-4 and TRBJ2-1, with a possible D match to TRBD2 (5 bases). This CDR3 has 14 residues. The V end lost 6 bases, the J end lost 3 bases, and 12 bases lay between the germline ends. CDR1 is MRHNA, CDR2 SNTAGT, per germline. CDR3 DNA: TGTGCCAGCAGCCAAATCAGCGGCTACAATGAGCAGTTCTTC. Amino acids: CASSQISGYNEQFF.

This clonotype has just a few counts. DNA for the CDR3: TGCAGCGTTGCTAGGGGACAGGGGCCGGCCTACGAGCAGTACTTC. Translated, it gives CSVARGQGPAYEQYF. The chain joins TRBV29-1 to TRBJ2-7; 10 bases are shared with TRBD1. The ends lost 4 bases at V and 2 bases at J; junction bases unmatched: 8. CDR1 SQVTM and CDR2 ANQGSEA come from the germline V gene. This CDR3 has 15 amino acids.

This clonotype was seen at least ten times. The chain recombines TRBV10-3 with TRBJ2-1; 10 nucleotides line up with TRBD2. Germline lookup yields CDR1 ENHRY and CDR2 SYGVKD. The J segment lost 5 bases and the V segment lost 0 bases, leaving 4 bases of the junction unmatched. This CDR3 is built from 16 residues. The chain's CDR3 is CAISESLTSGDNEQFF. DNA of the CDR3: TGTGCCATCAGTGAGTCGCTTACTAGCGGGGACAATGAGCAGTTCTTC.

This chain uses TRBV2 with TRBJ2-2, with D perhaps being TRBD1 or TRBD2 (5 bases each). Germline lookup yields CDR1 SNHLY and CDR2 FYNNEI. V lost 11 bases, J lost 5 bases, and 24 bases lay in between. The CDR3 is 16 amino acids. Written as DNA, the CDR3 is TGTGCCTTCCAAGGGGCGACGGACTCGAGAACCGGGGAGCTGTTTTTT. Translated, it gives CAFQGATDSRTGELFF.

This clonotype was detected ten times or more. The chain combines TRBV4-2 with TRBJ2-1, with 10 bases lining up with TRBD1. Germline values: CDR1 LGHNA, CDR2 YNFKEQ. V lost 3 bases, J lost 5 bases, and 7 bases stayed unmatched. CDR3 length equals 16 residues. The CDR3 DNA sequence: TGTGCCAGCAGCCAGCTGGGACAGGGGTTAAACAATGAGCAGTTCTTC. Translation gives CASSQLGQGLNNEQFF.

Concerning this clonotype itself: A clone one base away is much larger, so this may be a read error. This chain joins TRBV20-1 and TRBJ1-1; D is perhaps TRBD1 (5 bases). The CDR3 length is 15 residues. Germline V gene lookup returns CDR1 DFQATT and CDR2 SNEGSKA (reference sequence). The CDR3 region has the DNA TGCAGTGCTAGCCCCAGGGTCGGAGGGAACCCTGAAGCTTTCTTT. Translated, it gives CSASPRVGGNPEAFF.

The genes are TRBV7-2 and TRBJ2-1; no reliable D call. The V end was cut by 5 bases, the J end by 6 bases, with 17 bases between. This CDR3 has 15 amino acids. From germline, CDR1 is SGHTA and CDR2 FQGNSA. CDR3 bases: TGTGCCAGCAGCCCCCCTCCTGGGTCCGCCAATGAGCAGTTCTTC. Its translation: CASSPPPGSANEQFF.

The chain links TRBV3-1 to TRBJ1-6; D is uncertain. V was clipped by 3 bases and J by 11 bases, with 14 bases between them. Germline assignment: CDR1 LGHDT and CDR2 YNNKEL (reference sequence). CDR3 size: 14 residues. CDR3 amino acids: CASSQASTGAPLHF. The CDR3 region has the DNA TGTGCCAGCAGCCAGGCGTCCACCGGGGCACCCCTCCACTTT. Variable domain in full (rest from reference TRBV3-1 and TRBJ1-6): DTAVSQTPKYLVTQMGNDKSIKCEQNLGHDTMYWYKQDSKKFLKIMFSYNNKELIINETVPNRFSPKSPDKAHLNLHINSLELGDSAVYFCASSQASTGAPLHFGNGTRLTVT.

This chain uses TRBV15 with TRBJ1-3, with D perhaps TRBD1 (6 bases). The CDR3 extends over 16 amino acids. The V gene lost 0 bases and the J gene lost 2 bases, with 11 bases spanning the gap. Germline CDR1 and CDR2: LNHNV and YYDKDF (reference sequence). CDR3 loop: CATSRDRGRPGNTIYF. CDR3 bases: TGTGCCACCAGCAGAGATAGGGGGAGACCTGGAAACACCATATATTTT.

This clonotype has only a few counts. This chain uses TRBV12-3 or TRBV12-4 with TRBJ2-5; 10 bases are a match to TRBD1. This CDR3 has 16 residues. V was clipped by 5 bases and J by 5 bases; unmatched bases: 11. CDR3 in DNA: TGTGCCAGCAGTGATCCCGACAGGGGGCTTGGGGAGACCCAGTACTTC. This codes for CASSDPDRGLGETQYF.

This clonotype was seen repeatedly, ten times or more. This chain links TRBV20-1 with TRBJ2-1; D ambiguous. Germline values: CDR1 DFQATT, CDR2 SNEGSKA (reference sequence). The CDR3 is made up of 11 amino acids. Trimming shortened V by 7 bases and J by 9 bases, and 13 bases separated the two germline ends. The CDR3 region is CSGKKNLEQFF. The CDR3 DNA is TGCAGTGGGAAGAAGAACCTTGAGCAGTTCTTC.